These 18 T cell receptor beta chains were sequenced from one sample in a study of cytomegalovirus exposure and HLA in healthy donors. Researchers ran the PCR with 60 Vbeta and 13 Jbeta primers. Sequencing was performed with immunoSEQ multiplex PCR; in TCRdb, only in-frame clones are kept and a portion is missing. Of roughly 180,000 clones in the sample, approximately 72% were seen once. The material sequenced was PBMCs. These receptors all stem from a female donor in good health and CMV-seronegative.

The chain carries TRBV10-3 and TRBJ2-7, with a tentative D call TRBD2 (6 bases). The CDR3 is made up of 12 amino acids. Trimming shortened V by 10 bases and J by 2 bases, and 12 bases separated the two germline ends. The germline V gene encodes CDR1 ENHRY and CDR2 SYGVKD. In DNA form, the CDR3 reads TGTGCCACGGGAGCGGCAACCTACGAGCAGTACTTC. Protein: CATGAATYEQYF.

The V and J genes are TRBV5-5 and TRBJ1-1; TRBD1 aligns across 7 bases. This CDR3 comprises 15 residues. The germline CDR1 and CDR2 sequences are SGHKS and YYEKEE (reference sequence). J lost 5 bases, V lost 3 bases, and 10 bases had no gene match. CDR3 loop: CASSSLQGIGTEAFF. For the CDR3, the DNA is TGTGCCAGCAGCTCGCTACAGGGGATAGGGACTGAAGCTTTCTTT.

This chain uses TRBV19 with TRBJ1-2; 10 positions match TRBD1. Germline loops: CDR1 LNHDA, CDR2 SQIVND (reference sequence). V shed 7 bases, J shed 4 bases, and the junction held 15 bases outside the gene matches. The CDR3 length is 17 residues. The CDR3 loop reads CASTDQSGQGDLYGYTF. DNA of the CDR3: TGTGCCAGTACCGATCAGAGCGGACAGGGGGACCTCTATGGCTACACCTTC. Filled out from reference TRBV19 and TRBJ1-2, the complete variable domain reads DGGITQSPKYLFRKEGQNVTLSCEQNLNHDAMYWYRQDPGQGLRLIYYSQIVNDFQKGDIAEGYSVSREKKESFPLTVTSAQKNPTAFYLCASTDQSGQGDLYGYTFGSGTRLTVV.

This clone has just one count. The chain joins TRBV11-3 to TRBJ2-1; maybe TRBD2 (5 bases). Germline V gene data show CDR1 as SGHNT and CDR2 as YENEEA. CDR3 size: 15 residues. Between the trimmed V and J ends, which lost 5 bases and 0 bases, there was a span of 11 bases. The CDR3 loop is CASSRTSSSYNEQFF. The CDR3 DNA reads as TGTGCCAGCAGCCGGACTTCGAGCTCCTACAATGAGCAGTTCTTC. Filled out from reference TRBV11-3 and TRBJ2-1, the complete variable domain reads EAGVVQSPRYKIIEKKQPVAFWCNPISGHNTLYWYLQNLGQGPELLIRYENEEAVDDSQLPKDRFSAERLKGVDSTLKIQPAELGDSAVYLCASSRTSSSYNEQFFGPGTRLTVL.

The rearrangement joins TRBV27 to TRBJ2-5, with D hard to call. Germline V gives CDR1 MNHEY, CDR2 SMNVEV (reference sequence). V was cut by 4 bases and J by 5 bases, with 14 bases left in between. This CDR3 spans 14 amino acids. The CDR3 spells CASSSIGAPETQYF. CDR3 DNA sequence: TGTGCCAGCAGTTCCATTGGAGCACCTGAGACCCAGTACTTC.

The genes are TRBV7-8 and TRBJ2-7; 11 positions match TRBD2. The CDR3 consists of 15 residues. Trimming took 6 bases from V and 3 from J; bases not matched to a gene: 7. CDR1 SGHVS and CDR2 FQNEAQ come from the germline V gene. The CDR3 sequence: CASRPLAGERYEQYF. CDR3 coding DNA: TGTGCCAGCAGACCACTAGCGGGGGAACGCTACGAGCAGTACTTC.

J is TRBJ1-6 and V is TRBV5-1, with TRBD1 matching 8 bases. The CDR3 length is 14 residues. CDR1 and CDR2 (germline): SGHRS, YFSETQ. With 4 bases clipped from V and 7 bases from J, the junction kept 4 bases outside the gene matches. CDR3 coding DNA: TGCGCCAGCAGCATAGACAGGGGAAATTCACCCCTCCACTTT. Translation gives CASSIDRGNSPLHF. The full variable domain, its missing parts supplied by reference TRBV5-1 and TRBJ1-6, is KAGVTQTPRYLIKTRGQQVTLSCSPISGHRSVSWYQQTPGQGLQFLFEYFSETQRNKGNFPGRFSGRQFSNSRSEMNVSTLELGDSALYLCASSIDRGNSPLHFGNGTRLTVT.

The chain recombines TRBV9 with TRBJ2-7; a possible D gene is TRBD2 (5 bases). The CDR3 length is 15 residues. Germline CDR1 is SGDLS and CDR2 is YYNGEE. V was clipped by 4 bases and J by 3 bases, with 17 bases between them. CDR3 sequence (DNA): TGTGCCAGCAGCCCCCGCCCGGGAATTGACTACGAGCAGTACTTC. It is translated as CASSPRPGIDYEQYF.

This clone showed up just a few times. CDR3 sequence reads: CASSRRTSGGDRSYEQYF. As DNA, the CDR3 is TGTGCCAGCAGCCGGCGGACTAGCGGGGGCGACCGTTCCTACGAGCAGTACTTC. V gene TRBV7-9 combines with J gene TRBJ2-5, with 13 bases matching TRBD2. The DNA end lines up better with TRBJ2-7; the J call may be wrong. CDR3 length equals 18 residues. The germline CDR1 and CDR2 sequences are SEHNR and FQNEAQ (reference sequence).

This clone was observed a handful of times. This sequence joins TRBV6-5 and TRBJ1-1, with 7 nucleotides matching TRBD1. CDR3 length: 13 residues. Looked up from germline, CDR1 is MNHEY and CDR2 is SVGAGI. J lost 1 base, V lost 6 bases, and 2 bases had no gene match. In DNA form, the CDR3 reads TGTGCCAGCAGACGGACAGGGAACACTGAAGCTTTCTTT. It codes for CASRRTGNTEAFF.

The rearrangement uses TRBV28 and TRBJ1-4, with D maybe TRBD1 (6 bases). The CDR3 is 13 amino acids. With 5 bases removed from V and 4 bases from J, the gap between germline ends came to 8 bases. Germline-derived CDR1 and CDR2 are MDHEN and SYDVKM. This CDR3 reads CASSRTVNEKLFF. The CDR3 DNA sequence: TGTGCCAGCAGTCGGACAGTTAATGAAAAACTGTTTTTT.

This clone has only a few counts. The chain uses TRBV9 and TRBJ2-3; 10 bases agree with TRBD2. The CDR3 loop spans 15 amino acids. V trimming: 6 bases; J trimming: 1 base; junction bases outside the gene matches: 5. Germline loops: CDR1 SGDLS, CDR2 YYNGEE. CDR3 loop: CASNQRGGGTDTQYF. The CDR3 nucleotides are TGTGCCAGCAACCAGCGGGGGGGTGGCACAGATACGCAGTATTTT.

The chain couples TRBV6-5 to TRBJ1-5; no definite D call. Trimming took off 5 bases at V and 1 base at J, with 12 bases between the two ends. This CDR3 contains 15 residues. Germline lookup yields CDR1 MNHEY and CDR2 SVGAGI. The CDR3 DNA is TGTGCCAGCAGTCTGACCGCGGGGAGCAATCAGCCCCAGCATTTT. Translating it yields CASSLTAGSNQPQHF.

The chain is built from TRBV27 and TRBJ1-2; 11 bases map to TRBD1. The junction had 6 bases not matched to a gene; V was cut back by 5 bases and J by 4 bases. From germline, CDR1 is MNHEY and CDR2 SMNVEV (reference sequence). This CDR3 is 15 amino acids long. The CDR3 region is CASSGRDRGFYGYTF. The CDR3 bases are TGTGCCAGCAGTGGCCGGGACAGGGGGTTCTATGGCTACACCTTC.

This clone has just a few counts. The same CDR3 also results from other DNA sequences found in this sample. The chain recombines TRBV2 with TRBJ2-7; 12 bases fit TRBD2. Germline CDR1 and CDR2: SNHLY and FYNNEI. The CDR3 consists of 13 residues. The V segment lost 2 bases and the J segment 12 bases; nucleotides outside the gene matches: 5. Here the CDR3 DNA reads TGTGCCAGCAGTGAAAGACTAGCGGGGGTGGCGTACTTC. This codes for CASSERLAGVAYF. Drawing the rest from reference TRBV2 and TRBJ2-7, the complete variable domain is EPEVTQTPSHQVTQMGQEVILRCVPISNHLYFYWYRQILGQKVEFLVSFYNNEISEKSEIFDDQFSVERPDGSNFTLKIRSTKLEDSAMYFCASSERLAGVAYFGPGTRLTVT.

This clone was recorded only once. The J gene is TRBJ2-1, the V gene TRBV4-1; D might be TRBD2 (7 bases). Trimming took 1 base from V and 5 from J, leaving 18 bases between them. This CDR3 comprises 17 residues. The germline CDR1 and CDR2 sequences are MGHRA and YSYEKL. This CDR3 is CASSQAGGGGWDNEQFF. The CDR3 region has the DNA TGCGCCAGCAGCCAAGCGGGGGGAGGGGGTTGGGACAATGAGCAGTTCTTC.

In DNA, the CDR3 is TGTGCCAGCAGTTCGCCGGGACTAGCTAGGACAGATACGCAGTATTTT. Amino acids: CASSSPGLARTDTQYF. The J gene is TRBJ2-3, the V gene TRBV27; 9 bases agree with TRBD2. V shed 4 bases, J shed 3 bases, and the junction held 8 bases outside the gene matches. This CDR3 is 16 amino acids long. Germline CDR1 reads MNHEY; CDR2 reads SMNVEV (reference sequence).

The CDR3, as DNA: TGTGCCAGCAGTGAACTCGTACAGTCCTATGGCTACACCTTC. Its protein product is CASSELVQSYGYTF. The J gene is TRBJ1-2, the V gene TRBV6-1; no reliable D call. CDR1 and CDR2 from the germline V gene are MNHNS and SASEGT. Deletions cut 2 bases from V and 4 bases from J, with 11 bases between. The CDR3 runs to 14 residues.